This T cell receptor beta chain was captured in a study of blood T cells in healthy people across ages. Caucasian individuals from Russia who were healthy and aged about 6 to 100 acted as donors. PBMCs were isolated at a quantity of at least 6 million per sample. Per germline, CDR1 LGHNT and CDR2 FRNRAP. V was trimmed by 2 bases and J by 7 bases, leaving 8 bases between them. The CDR3 consists of 12 residues. It was with a sample-barcoded 5' primer and a J-beta primer mix that a second PCR of roughly 7 to 12 cycles was run. The yield of each sample was at least 3 million CDR3-containing paired-end reads. TCRdb processed the 5' RACE reads anew with MiXCR; each CDR3 protein has one entry. The sample includes 1.5 million to 2 million distinct CDR3 sequences, 25% to 30% of them seen just once.

The TCR comes from a woman aged 25 to 45 in good health. Sequences were obtained from blood. This rearrangement joins TRBV12-5 to TRBJ1-1, with D maybe TRBD1 (5 bases). DNA of the CDR3: TGTGCTAGTGGTTTGATAACAGGTGAAGCTTTCTTT. Its protein is CASGLITGEAFF.